This paragraph reports one TCR beta chain. What it binds is not known. The junction shows a germline mismatch at one end, possibly a read error. Time point given: blood 4 weeks post-SBRT, at nephrectomy. Noted treatment: 15 Gy SBRT to primary tumor, nephrectomy 4 weeks later. Nephrectomy followed 15 Gy stereotactic body radiation by 4 weeks. This record belongs to a study of radiation and T cells in renal cell carcinoma. Findings and caveats of the study: From baseline, blood top tumor clonotypes peaked at 2 weeks post-radiation.

Germline loops: CDR1 SGHAT, CDR2 FQNNGV. There are 14 residues in the CDR3. This table comes from immunoSEQ multiplex PCR, and its TCRdb copy is limited to in-frame clones, with some not included. The sample lists approximately 70,000 clones; over 60% were seen once. The gene calls are TRBV11-2 and TRBJ2-1; 8 bases are shared with TRBD2. This clonotype was sampled from a man between 60 and 75 years old with renal cell carcinoma. The sequences come from blood, collected from a patient whose treatment included radiotherapy and nephrectomy. In DNA, the CDR3 is TGTGCCAGCAGTTTAGCGGGGTATTACAATGAGCAGTTCTTC. Its protein is CASSLAGYYNEQFF.